Listed here is a single T cell receptor (beta chain). Its antigen remains unknown. These data belong to a study of cytomegalovirus exposure and HLA in healthy donors. Study context: Genetic ancestry analysis placed approximately 78% of the 300 to 500 donors that were genotyped in the Caucasian-associated cluster. Study-level results: In a later analysis, common viral pathogens appeared linked to several of the most significant clusters. For most TCR beta V segments, an earlier analysis put the productive rate at about 87% or about 30% of the time. With later analysis, a missense DCLRE1C variant became linked to TCR beta V- and J-gene trimming.

Researchers ran the PCR with 60 Vbeta and 13 Jbeta primers. TCRdb's table, derived via immunoSEQ multiplex PCR, lists solely in-frame clones and lacks some. The sample records under 200,000 clones, roughly 80% being singletons. Germline loops: CDR1 SGHTA, CDR2 FQGTGA. V was clipped by 2 bases and J by 9 bases, with 14 bases between them. This CDR3 spans 14 amino acids. The sequencing sample was made of PBMCs. The clonotype was recovered from a man aged 25 to 40 in good health and CMV-seronegative. The gene calls are TRBV7-3 and TRBJ2-4; TRBD1 might be the D (6 bases). CDR3 in amino acids: CASSLGPQGFIQYF. CDR3 sequence (DNA): TGTGCCAGCAGCTTAGGTCCGCAGGGGTTCATTCAGTACTTC.